The present entry profiles one TCR beta chain with its context. The antigen is not known. These data originate in a study of CXCR3-negative and CXCR3-positive naive CD8 T cells. Findings and caveats of the study: CXCR3-positive naive cells had more hydrophobic TRB CDR3s than CXCR3-negative naive cells.

Through 5' RACE with UMI labels, the TRB cDNA libraries were prepared. TCRdb reanalyzed the 5' RACE reads, giving one entry per CDR3 protein sequence and no DNA. The sample totals roughly 80,000 distinct CDR3 sequences. Germline V gene lookup returns CDR1 SEHNR and CDR2 FQNEAQ (reference sequence). The CDR3 totals 14 residues. V is TRBV7-9 and J is TRBJ1-2. This sequence was found in a human donor in good health. Some clones in this sample may be carry-over from other donors' samples. Sequenced: naive CXCR3+ CD8+ T cells from blood. The subset: CD45RO-CCR7+CD27+CD95- naive CD8+ T cells expressing CXCR3 (TNR3+). CDR3 loop: CASSLDEMDYGYTF.